These T cell receptor beta chains were read from a single sample in a study of breast tumors, draining lymph nodes, adjacent tissues. TCRdb itself ran the multiplex PCR reads through MiXCR, one entry per CDR3 protein. The sample carries about 270,000 distinct CDR3 sequences, 30% recorded once. The sequenced sample was axillary lymph node tissue. These receptors all stem from a female donor with breast cancer. Some clones in this sample may be carry-over from other donors' samples. Each CDR3 is given with its conserved first and last residue. A D gene is named only where the DNA matches it firmly. Clone size is given for some rows only: seen once, a few or many times, or a class if the clone is expanded.

V	length	J	size	D	CDR3	DNA
TRBV2	13	TRBJ2-3	many	-	CASSVYATDTQYF	TGTGCCAGCAGTGTTTACGCCACAGATACGCAGTATTTT
TRBV27	15	TRBJ2-2	-	TRBD2	CASSWTSPNTGELFF	TGTGCCAGCAGTTGGACTAGTCCAAACACCGGGGAGCTGTTTTTT
TRBV11-3	14	TRBJ2-1	many	TRBD2	CASSLDSTTSPQFF	TGTGCCAGCAGCTTAGACTCAACGACTAGCCCGCAGTTCTTC
TRBV5-1	13	TRBJ1-2	many	-	CASSLAGGQGYTF	TGCGCCAGCAGCTTGGCGGGGGGCCAGGGCTACACCTTC
TRBV10-3	13	TRBJ1-5	many	-	CAISPTSGQPQHF	TGTGCCATCAGTCCCACATCGGGCCAGCCCCAGCATTTT
TRBV2	14	TRBJ1-5	many	-	CASSAQGRNQPQHF	TGTGCCAGCAGTGCACAGGGTCGCAATCAGCCCCAGCATTTT
TRBV29-1	12	TRBJ2-5	medium-sized	-	CSVGGAGETQYF	TGCAGCGTTGGAGGGGCTGGGGAGACCCAGTACTTC
TRBV10-3	15	TRBJ2-6	-	TRBD1	CAISEPGTGASVLTF	TGTGCCATCAGTGAGCCCGGGACAGGGGCCAGCGTCCTGACTTTC
TRBV25-1	15	TRBJ1-6	many	-	CASSGATGLGSPLHF	TGTGCCAGCAGTGGGGCAACAGGGTTGGGTTCACCCCTCCACTTT
TRBV7-6	14	TRBJ2-3	-	-	CASSLAAGYNEQYF	TGTGCCAGCAGCTTAGCGGCAGGCTACAATGAGCAGTATTTT
TRBV18	11	TRBJ1-2	-	-	CASSYRDGYAF	TGTGCCAGCTCCTACAGGGATGGCTACGCCTTC
TRBV30	16	TRBJ1-6	few	-	CAWSVPESSYNSPLHF	TGTGCCTGGAGTGTACCAGAGAGCTCCTATAATTCACCCCTCCACTTT
TRBV7-2	15	TRBJ2-7	-	TRBD2	CASSTQAGGRYEQYF	TGTGCCAGCAGCACACAAGCGGGAGGGCGGTACGAGCAGTACTTC
TRBV4-1	18	TRBJ2-3	many	TRBD2	CASSQAPRLAVGTDTQYF	TGCGCCAGCAGCCAAGCTCCACGACTAGCGGTGGGCACAGATACGCAGTATTTT
TRBV5-1	14	TRBJ2-7	many	-	CASSRRLDSYEQYF	TGCGCCAGCAGCAGACGACTGGACTCCTACGAGCAGTACTTC
TRBV12-3/TRBV12-4	16	TRBJ1-6	many	-	CASSPTLSSYNSPLHF	TGTGCCAGCAGCCCAACCTTAAGCTCCTATAATTCACCCCTCCACTTT
TRBV18	15	TRBJ2-2	few	TRBD1	CASSPTTGGTGELFF	TGTGCCAGCTCACCTACTACAGGGGGAACCGGGGAGCTGTTTTTT
TRBV29-1	16	TRBJ2-1	many	-	CSVEDLGRRSYNEQFF	TGCAGCGTTGAAGATCTGGGGCGCCGGTCCTACAATGAGCAGTTCTTC
TRBV3-1	16	TRBJ1-2	many	TRBD1	CASSQRTGRALNGYTF	TGTGCCAGCAGCCAGAGGACAGGGAGGGCGCTGAATGGCTACACCTTC
TRBV30	15	TRBJ2-6	-	-	CAWSSGGSGANVLTF	TGTGCCTGGAGCTCAGGAGGGTCTGGGGCCAACGTCCTGACTTTC
TRBV15	15	TRBJ1-2	many	-	CATSRKLAWTDGYTF	TGTGCCACCAGCAGAAAGCTGGCCTGGACGGATGGCTACACCTTC
TRBV20-1	13	TRBJ1-4	-	TRBD1	CSAAQGMGEKLFF	TGCAGTGCTGCACAGGGGATGGGGGAAAAACTGTTTTTT
TRBV6-2/TRBV6-3	14	TRBJ2-5	few	TRBD2	CASSYLAGEETQYF	TGTGCCAGCAGTTACCTAGCGGGAGAAGAGACCCAGTACTTC
TRBV10-3	15	TRBJ2-2	many	TRBD2	CAISPGTRNTGELFF	TGTGCCATCAGTCCCGGGACTAGGAACACCGGGGAGCTGTTTTTT
TRBV5-4	14	TRBJ2-4	few	-	CASSFAGVKNIQYF	TGTGCCAGCAGCTTTGCAGGGGTTAAAAACATTCAGTACTTC
TRBV5-4	16	TRBJ2-1	-	TRBD2	CASSASGRTSYNEQFF	TGTGCCAGCAGCGCTAGCGGGAGGACCTCCTACAATGAGCAGTTCTTC
TRBV29-1	15	TRBJ1-2	-	-	CGVEDRERRGYGYTF	TGCGGCGTTGAAGATCGGGAGCGCAGGGGCTATGGCTACACCTTC
TRBV6-2/TRBV6-3	15	TRBJ2-1	-	TRBD2	CASRPRTSGSGEQFF	TGTGCCAGCAGACCCCGGACTAGCGGGAGTGGGGAGCAGTTCTTC
TRBV20-1	15	TRBJ1-5	many	-	CSARGSGPQTQPQHF	TGCAGTGCTAGGGGTTCGGGGCCTCAAACACAGCCCCAGCATTTT
TRBV14	13	TRBJ2-7	-	-	CASSQYGSAEQYF	TGTGCCAGCAGCCAATACGGCTCTGCAGAGCAGTACTTC
TRBV7-3	13	TRBJ2-2	many	-	CASSRPGTGELFF	TGTGCCAGCAGCCGACCGGGCACCGGGGAGCTGTTTTTT
TRBV6-4	15	TRBJ2-1	-	-	CASSQFSKNYNEQLF	TGTGCCAGCAGTCAATTTAGCAAGAACTACAATGAGCAGCTCTTC
TRBV18	13	TRBJ2-5	many	-	CASSPVDWETQYF	TGTGCCAGCTCACCAGTGGACTGGGAGACCCAGTACTTC
TRBV9	17	TRBJ2-3	many	TRBD2	CASSVTGLAGGQNTQYF	TGTGCCAGCAGCGTAACGGGACTAGCGGGAGGGCAAAATACGCAGTATTTT
TRBV5-1	15	TRBJ2-1	many	TRBD1	CASSARQGSYNEQFF	TGCGCCAGCAGCGCAAGACAGGGATCCTACAATGAGCAGTTCTTC
TRBV7-2	15	TRBJ2-7	many	-	CASSSAVLPSYEQYF	TGTGCCAGCAGCTCTGCCGTGCTCCCCTCCTACGAGCAGTACTTC
TRBV28	15	TRBJ2-2	few	-	CASPDSLANTGELFF	TGTGCCAGCCCGGACAGCCTCGCGAACACCGGGGAGCTGTTTTTT
TRBV20-1	15	TRBJ2-7	many	TRBD1	CSASQGQAPSYEQYF	TGCAGTGCTAGTCAGGGACAGGCCCCCTCCTACGAGCAGTACTTC
TRBV11-2	19	TRBJ2-3	many	TRBD2	CASSPPGFGASGRADTQYF	TGTGCCAGCAGCCCACCGGGCTTCGGGGCTAGCGGGAGAGCTGATACGCAGTATTTT
TRBV14	12	TRBJ2-5	many	-	CASSQVMGTQYF	TGTGCCAGCAGCCAGGTGATGGGCACCCAGTACTTC
TRBV7-2	12	TRBJ1-2	few	-	CALATANYGYTF	TGTGCCTTGGCCACCGCTAACTATGGCTACACCTTC
TRBV15	15	TRBJ1-2	-	-	CATSSPDLQGGGYTF	TGTGCCACCAGCAGCCCTGATCTACAGGGTGGTGGCTACACCTTC
TRBV6-2/TRBV6-3	15	TRBJ1-2	-	-	CASSQLVYRLNGYTF	TGTGCCAGCAGCCAGTTAGTATATCGACTTAATGGCTACACCTTC
TRBV20-1	11	TRBJ2-3	-	TRBD1	CGIYPGQGQSF	TGCGGTATCTATCCGGGACAGGGGCAGTCTTTT
TRBV20-1	13	TRBJ2-7	many	-	CSAREGGAFGQYF	TGCAGTGCTAGAGAGGGGGGGGCGTTCGGGCAGTACTTC
TRBV28	15	TRBJ2-3	-	-	CASSGGGVRADTQYF	TGTGCCAGCAGTGGGGGAGGAGTCAGGGCAGATACGCAGTATTTT
TRBV15	17	TRBJ1-6	many	-	CATSGHDTRGAGSPLHF	TGTGCCACCAGCGGACATGATACTAGGGGCGCGGGTTCACCCCTCCACTTT
TRBV5-1	14	TRBJ2-2	many	-	CASSLGQFAGELFF	TGCGCCAGCAGCTTGGGACAGTTCGCCGGGGAGCTGTTTTTT